The 25 T cell receptor beta chains below were found in one sample sequenced in a study of blood T cell repertoires in COVID-19 (dated by TCRdb to the early 2020s). The library was obtained by the immunoSEQ multiplex PCR assay. The table was pulled from immuneACCESS by TCRdb, which kept in-frame rearrangements only. Such tables lose some clones; where checked, under half of the loss comes from unresolved V genes, and the rest has no known cause. Present in this sample are fewer than 90,000 clones, 87% of which were seen just once. The ten largest clonotypes hold around 14% of the sample. The specimen was peripheral blood. The receptors derive from a male donor with acute or convalescent COVID-19.

This chain uses TRBV6-1 with TRBJ2-5; D not resolved. Germline values: CDR1 MNHNS, CDR2 SASEGT. This CDR3 contains 16 residues. Trimming stripped 2 bases from V and 5 bases from J, with 18 bases between. The CDR3 sequence: CASSEKVVGSRETQYF. The CDR3 region has the DNA TGTGCCAGCAGTGAAAAGGTCGTGGGCAGTCGGGAGACCCAGTACTTC.

V usage is TRBV5-1 and J usage is TRBJ2-7; 15 nucleotides match TRBD2. Germline-derived CDR1 and CDR2 are SGHRS and YFSETQ. This CDR3 is built from 16 residues. The junction had 9 bases not matched to a gene; V was cut back by 4 bases and J by 7 bases. CDR3 amino acids: CASSAGLAGGVGEQYF. DNA for the CDR3: TGCGCCAGCAGCGCGGGACTAGCGGGGGGAGTGGGTGAGCAGTACTTC.

The chain has TRBV7-2 and TRBJ1-6; perhaps TRBD1 as D (5 bases). Per the germline V gene, CDR1 is SGHTA and CDR2 is FQGNSA. CDR3 length equals 15 residues. Deletions cut 1 base from V and 6 bases from J, with 10 bases between. The CDR3 is CASSLVQGVNSPLHF. The CDR3 DNA is TGTGCCAGCAGCTTAGTTCAGGGCGTTAATTCACCCCTCCACTTT.

This chain links TRBV19 with TRBJ2-3, with 11 bases that match TRBD2. This CDR3 is 15 amino acids long. Germline V lookup: CDR1 LNHDA, CDR2 SQIVND (reference sequence). The V segment lost 3 bases and the J segment 1 base; nucleotides outside the gene matches: 0. CDR3 sequence: CASSISGGGTDTQYF. In nucleotides, the CDR3 is TGTGCCAGTAGTATTAGCGGGGGGGGCACAGATACGCAGTATTTT.

This clone was found a few times. The rearrangement links TRBV6-2 or TRBV6-3 to TRBJ2-5; 8 bases fit TRBD1. V lost 6 bases to trimming and J lost 2 bases; unmatched junction nucleotides: 2. The CDR3 contains 13 residues. The germline gives CDR1 MNHEY, CDR2 SVGEGT. The DNA of the CDR3 is TGTGCCAGCAGCTGGACAGGGCAAGAGACCCAGTACTTC. Translation: CASSWTGQETQYF.

The CDR3 sequence is CASSPPSLSSGNTIYF. The CDR3 bases are TGTGCCAGCTCACCACCGAGCCTGAGCTCTGGAAACACCATATATTTT. V and J are TRBV18 and TRBJ1-3; D unresolved. Per germline, CDR1 KGHSH and CDR2 LQKENI. The CDR3 length is 16 residues. V was clipped by 0 bases and J by 0 bases, with 9 bases between them.

This clone was picked up one time. V usage is TRBV15 and J usage is TRBJ2-1, with unresolved D. Germline loops: CDR1 LNHNV, CDR2 YYDKDF (reference sequence). The V and J ends lost 0 bases and 3 bases respectively, with 9 bases between them. CDR3 size: 15 residues. The CDR3 loop reads CATSRDGPSYNEQFF. CDR3 nucleotides: TGTGCCACCAGCAGAGATGGTCCCAGCTACAATGAGCAGTTCTTC. Based on the CDR3 plus reference TRBV15 and TRBJ2-1, the full variable domain is DAMVIQNPRYQVTQFGKPVTLSCSQTLNHNVMYWYQQKSSQAPKLLFHYYDKDFNNEADTPDNFQSRRPNTSFCFLDIRSPGLGDTAMYLCATSRDGPSYNEQFFGPGTRLTVL.

The chain uses TRBV10-3 and TRBJ2-3, with D maybe TRBD2 (6 bases). V was trimmed by 0 bases and J by 3 bases, leaving 13 bases between them. CDR3 length: 16 residues. Germline CDR1 is ENHRY and CDR2 is SYGVKD. CDR3 amino acids: CAISESRGSGTDTQYF. The CDR3 DNA is TGTGCCATCAGTGAGTCACGGGGGAGCGGGACAGATACGCAGTATTTT.

The chain joins TRBV7-2 to TRBJ2-2; 8 bases are a match to TRBD2. The CDR3 is made up of 14 amino acids. Germline V lookup: CDR1 SGHTA, CDR2 FQGNSA. V was clipped by 5 bases and J by 6 bases; unmatched bases: 5. CDR3 nucleotides: TGTGCCAGCAGCGTGGGACTAGATCCCGGGGAGCTGTTTTTT. Its protein is CASSVGLDPGELFF.

The rearrangement links TRBV3-1 (or the pseudogene TRBV3-2) to TRBJ2-1, with unresolved D. Germline V gene data show CDR1 as LGHDT and CDR2 as YNNKEL (reference sequence). This CDR3 is 13 amino acids long. V was shortened by 0 bases and J by 5 bases, with 5 bases between the two germline ends. The CDR3 bases are TGTGCCAGCAGCCAAGAAATAGACAATGAGCAGTTCTTC. Translated, it gives CASSQEIDNEQFF.

The rearrangement joins TRBV2 to TRBJ1-2, with 9 positions matching TRBD1. This CDR3 has 17 residues. The junction had 13 bases not matched to a gene; V was cut back by 6 bases and J by 2 bases. Germline CDR1 SNHLY, CDR2 FYNNEI. The CDR3, as DNA: TGTGCCAGCAGCGTCCCGGGACAGGGCGAGACGAACTATGGCTACACCTTC. Translated: CASSVPGQGETNYGYTF.

The chain is built from TRBV20-1 and TRBJ2-3, with 8 positions matching TRBD2. V gave up 3 bases and J gave up 4 bases; unmatched junction bases: 9. CDR1 and CDR2 from the germline V gene are DFQATT and SNEGSKA (reference sequence). This CDR3 has 15 residues. The CDR3 region has the DNA TGCAGTGCTAGTGGGACGGGGGGGCGGTCAGATACGCAGTATTTT. Translation: CSASGTGGRSDTQYF.

The chain recombines TRBV5-1 with TRBJ2-5; weak D call: TRBD1 (7 bases). Germline V gives CDR1 SGHRS, CDR2 YFSETQ. V lost 3 bases and J lost 7, with 13 bases in between. This CDR3 has 13 residues. CDR3 nucleotides: TGCGCCAGCAGCTGGGGGGACAGTTGGACCCAGTACTTC. It codes for CASSWGDSWTQYF. Using reference TRBV5-1 and TRBJ2-5 for the parts outside the CDR3, the full variable domain is KAGVTQTPRYLIKTRGQQVTLSCSPISGHRSVSWYQQTPGQGLQFLFEYFSETQRNKGNFPGRFSGRQFSNSRSEMNVSTLELGDSALYLCASSWGDSWTQYFGPGTRLLVL.

V is TRBV2 and J is TRBJ2-1; TRBD2 agrees at 11 bases. The CDR3 sequence is 14 residues long. J lost 9 bases, V lost 8 bases, and 9 bases had no gene match. Germline assignment: CDR1 SNHLY and CDR2 FYNNEI. CDR3 in amino acids: CASRPGLAAPEQFF. The DNA of the CDR3 is TGTGCCAGCCGGCCGGGACTAGCGGCCCCTGAGCAGTTCTTC.

The CDR3 sequence: CSVGDSLGNTIYF. The CDR3 bases are TGCAGCGTTGGAGACTCGTTGGGAAACACCATATATTTT. The chain links TRBV29-1 to TRBJ1-3; D is unclear. Germline-derived CDR1 and CDR2 are SQVTM and ANQGSEA. The CDR3 is made up of 13 amino acids. V gave up 4 bases and J gave up 4 bases, with 11 bases separating them.

The chain couples TRBV11-2 to TRBJ2-7; TRBD1 is a possible D gene (6 bases). V shed 5 bases and J shed 3 bases, with 23 bases lying between them. Per the germline V gene, CDR1 is SGHAT and CDR2 is FQNNGV. The CDR3 is 17 amino acids. CDR3 sequence (DNA): TGTGCCAGCAGCCCACTATTCACGGGCAGGGGAGACTACGAGCAGTACTTC. It encodes CASSPLFTGRGDYEQYF.

The V gene is TRBV7-8, the J gene TRBJ1-2, with D maybe TRBD1 (6 bases). The CDR3 runs 14 residues. V lost 0 bases and J lost 6, with 11 bases in between. Germline V lookup: CDR1 SGHVS, CDR2 FQNEAQ. The CDR3 spells CASSLARTDNGYTF. DNA for the CDR3: TGTGCCAGCAGCTTAGCAAGGACAGACAATGGCTACACCTTC. Drawing the rest from reference TRBV7-8 and TRBJ1-2, the complete variable domain is GAGVSQSPRYKVAKRGQDVALRCDPISGHVSLFWYQQALGQGPEFLTYFQNEAQLDKSGLPSDRFFAERPEGSVSTLKIQRTQQEDSAVYLCASSLARTDNGYTFGSGTRLTVV.

This clone was counted a single time. The CDR3 here is CAWSKTGLNTEAFF. The CDR3 region has the DNA TGTGCCTGGAGTAAAACAGGTCTGAACACTGAAGCTTTCTTT. This sequence joins TRBV30 and TRBJ1-1; TRBD1 is a possible D gene (5 bases). Per germline, CDR1 GTSNPN and CDR2 SVGIG (reference sequence). V lost 2 bases and J lost 0, with 10 bases in between. This CDR3 region has 14 residues.

The chain uses TRBV12-2 and TRBJ2-4; the table names TRBD2, a call not compared with the DNA. TRBV12-2 is deemed a pseudogene. This CDR3 contains 19 residues. The CDR3 coding sequence is TGTGCAAGTCGCCTCCGGACTAGCGGGAAGACCTTAGCCAAAAACATTCAGTACTTC. This sequence encodes CASRLRTSGKTLAKNIQYF.

This sequence joins TRBV7-9 and TRBJ1-1; no definite D call. The CDR3 runs to 15 residues. The germline CDR1 and CDR2 sequences are SEHNR and FQNEAQ (reference sequence). Trimming shortened V by 6 bases and J by 1 base, and 15 bases separated the two germline ends. CDR3 DNA sequence: TGTGCCAGCAGTCCTGTAGGTGCAGGGAACACTGAAGCTTTCTTT. Translation: CASSPVGAGNTEAFF. The full variable domain, its missing parts supplied by reference TRBV7-9 and TRBJ1-1, is DTGVSQNPRHKITKRGQNVTFRCDPISEHNRLYWYRQTLGQGPEFLTYFQNEAQLEKSRLLSDRFSAERPKGSFSTLEIQRTEQGDSAMYLCASSPVGAGNTEAFFGQGTRLTVV.

This chain links TRBV6-5 with TRBJ2-1; 9 bases agree with TRBD1. Germline values: CDR1 MNHEY, CDR2 SVGAGI. CDR3 length equals 15 residues. V dropped 4 bases and J dropped 8; count of bases not matched to a gene: 9. CDR3 bases: TGTGCCAGCAGTTCTAGCCGACAGGGGGTCGATGAGCAGTTCTTC. Translated: CASSSSRQGVDEQFF.

V is TRBV5-1 and J is TRBJ2-5, with 9 positions matching TRBD1. Germline V CDR1 and CDR2: SGHRS, YFSETQ. The CDR3 loop spans 15 amino acids. V lost 3 bases and J lost 2; bases outside the gene matches: 5. This CDR3 reads CASSYGQGRQETQYF. CDR3 sequence (DNA): TGCGCCAGCAGCTACGGACAGGGGAGGCAAGAGACCCAGTACTTC.

The genes are TRBV6-2 or TRBV6-3 and TRBJ1-6; tentatively, D is TRBD1 (6 bases). The CDR3 covers 15 residues. Germline loops: CDR1 MNHEY, CDR2 SVGEGT. Trimming cost V 2 bases and J 4 bases, with 9 bases left between them. The CDR3 reads CASSYRTGYNSPLHF. The CDR3 nucleotides read TGTGCCAGCAGTTACCGTACAGGGTATAATTCACCCCTCCACTTT.

Only a few counts were recorded for this clone. Here the CDR3 DNA reads TGTGCCAGCAGCTCGCAACCCGGGACAGGGAAGAACGAGCAGTACTTC. Its protein is CASSSQPGTGKNEQYF. The chain joins TRBV7-3 to TRBJ2-7; 9 bases are shared with TRBD1. The CDR3 loop spans 16 amino acids. The V gene's germline CDR1 is SGHTA and CDR2 FQGTGA. Trimming removed 4 bases from V and 5 bases from J; junction bases left unmatched: 12.

The chain joins TRBV6-6 to TRBJ1-5; 10 bases agree with TRBD1. From germline, CDR1 is MNHNY and CDR2 SVGAGI (reference sequence). Losses at the gene ends were 4 bases for V and 5 bases for J; bases not matched to a gene: 8. The CDR3 runs to 16 residues. The CDR3 sequence: CASSSGQGKVDQPQHF. CDR3 nucleotides: TGTGCCAGCAGTTCGGGACAGGGGAAAGTCGATCAGCCCCAGCATTTT.